This T cell receptor beta chain appears in the sequencing data of a study of T cell repertoires in cytomegalovirus infection (dated by TCRdb to about 2019). Context from the whole study: The HLA type of each donor mattered for the analysis, because public TCR beta signatures pointed to carriage of CMV infection along with the matching HLA type. The study at large found these results: In both this cohort and an independent roughly 350-donor cohort, the cumulative frequency of public TCR beta family members distinguished carriers of CMV infection plus the relevant HLA type. In the ex vivo response, HLA-C-restricted CMV-specific TCR beta clonotypes were dominant, and in two of eight donors the single most frequent clonotype came from this HLA-C-restricted group.

With regard to this clonotype: The antigen this receptor binds is unknown. No base-level quality is on record; no much larger clone is a single base apart.

The sequencer listed for this sample is Illumina HiSeq 1500. TCRdb ran its own pipeline on the public reads, namely fastp trimming at Q25 and MiXCR clone calling, and kept in-frame beta chains. Each record represents a unique CDR3 protein, reported with the most common genes and DNA among its rows. The sample table records hundreds of thousands of distinct CDR3 sequences; under 20% of these occur just once. The ten biggest clones cover 12% of the sample. Sequences DFQATT (CDR1) and SNEGSKA (CDR2) are obtained from the germline V gene (reference sequence). From the cysteine through the phenylalanine, the CDR3 covers 15 amino acids. The read is trimmed to its CDR3 DNA, 45 bases read in frame from base 1. V was cut back by 5 bases and J by 1 base, leaving a gap of 15 bases between them.

Specimen: PBMCs. The receptor comes from a human donor in good health (CMV status not recorded). Some clones in this sample may be carry-over from other donors' samples. The chain couples TRBV20-1 to TRBJ2-1; a weak D assignment points to TRBD2 (5 bases agree). The CDR3 corresponds to CSASSERSSYNEQFF. DNA sequence: TGCAGTGCTTCCTCTGAGCGGTCTTCCTACAATGAGCAGTTCTTC.